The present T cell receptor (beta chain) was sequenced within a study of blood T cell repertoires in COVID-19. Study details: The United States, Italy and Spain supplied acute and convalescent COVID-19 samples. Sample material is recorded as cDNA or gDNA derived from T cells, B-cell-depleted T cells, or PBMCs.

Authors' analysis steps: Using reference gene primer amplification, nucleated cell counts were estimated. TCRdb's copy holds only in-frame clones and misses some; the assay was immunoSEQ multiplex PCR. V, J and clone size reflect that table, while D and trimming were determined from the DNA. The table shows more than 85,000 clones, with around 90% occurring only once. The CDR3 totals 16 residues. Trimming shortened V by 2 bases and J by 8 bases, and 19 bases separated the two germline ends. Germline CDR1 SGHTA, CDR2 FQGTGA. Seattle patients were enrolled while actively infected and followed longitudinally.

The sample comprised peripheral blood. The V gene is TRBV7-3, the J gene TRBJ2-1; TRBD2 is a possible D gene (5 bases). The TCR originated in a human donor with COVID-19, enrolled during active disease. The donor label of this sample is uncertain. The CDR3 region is CASSLVMEASRHEQFF. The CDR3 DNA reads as TGTGCCAGCAGCTTAGTGATGGAGGCTAGTCGCCATGAGCAGTTCTTC.